The source of this T cell receptor beta chain is a study of beta chain features in type 1 diabetes. Findings and caveats of the study: Compared with healthy donors, patients appeared to share more similar naive, central memory and regulatory TCRB repertoires.

Sequenced material consisted of expressed TCRB transcripts (all of the isolated RNA was reverse transcribed). Using immunoSEQ multiplex PCR, the repertoire was profiled, and TCRdb retains in-frame clones only, with some absent. The sample records some 900,000 clones, under 20% being singletons. On this clone: Its antigen is undetermined.

V lost 1 base, J lost 3 bases, and 5 bases stayed unmatched. This CDR3 is built from 17 residues. The V gene's germline CDR1 is LGHNA and CDR2 YNFKEQ. One heparinised blood draw averaging about 120 mL was given by each donor. The V call is TRBV4-2, the J call TRBJ2-2; TRBD2 aligns across 10 bases. The sequencing sample was made of naive CD4+ T cells from blood. The sequence was collected from a woman between 18 and 29 years old in good health. The CDR3 reads CASSQASSGSHTGELFF. For the CDR3, the DNA is TGTGCCAGCAGCCAAGCATCTAGCGGGAGTCACACCGGGGAGCTGTTTTTT.